A single T cell receptor beta chain is shown here with its context. The clone's antigen remains unknown. The junction shows a germline mismatch at one end, possibly a read error. This entry is derived from a study of prognosis after radiotherapy for stage I lung cancer (dated by TCRdb to about 2021). About the study as a whole: Around 20 stage I NSCLC patients were enrolled in Nanjing, China, between April 2018 and January 2019. Four of the 19 patients developed distant metastases after SBRT, at a median of roughly 7 months; the other 15 showed no significant progression. For each of the 20 or so patients, one blood sample was taken before SBRT and one after, so the study sequenced around 40 samples in total. All patients were regarded as medically inoperable, because of comorbidities in more than ten patients and refusal of surgery in roughly 7 patients. This study profiled peripheral blood TCR beta repertoires from stage I NSCLC patients before and after stereotactic body radiotherapy and linked the repertoires to distant failure. Image-guided IMRT or VMAT was used to deliver SBRT in 3 to 5 fractions at a biologically effective dose of at least 100 Gy. SBRT was not combined with any concurrent therapy in any patient. Ages in the cohort of approximately 13 men and about six women ranged from roughly 50 to 95 years, with a median of 74. Squamous cell carcinoma histology was identified in seven patients, and adenocarcinoma histology was identified in twelve patients. A few patients had oligometastatic NSCLC after their primary tumor was surgically resected, and about 15 patients had newly diagnosed primary stage I lung tumors. Beyond this particular receptor, the publication reports: After SBRT, the count of unique TCR clones dropped from a median of about 10,000 beforehand to approximately 7,300 afterward (Wilcoxon paired P=0.011). The small cohort and short follow-up limited the study, so independent validation of the findings is needed. Whether the expanded TCR clones were tumor-specific was not determined. TRBV and TRBJ usage frequencies reportedly varied with metastasis status, involving two V genes at baseline and several V and two J genes after SBRT. All reported P values were unadjusted for multiple comparisons. Post-SBRT Shannon entropy and its change from baseline were lower in patients who developed distant metastases; baseline Shannon entropy was not associated with metastases.

No patient had a history of other malignancies or prior chemotherapy or radiotherapy, and all had node-negative disease on CT and PET/CT. At each of two time points, around 6 milliliters of peripheral venous blood were collected into EDTA tubes. PBMCs were isolated by Ficoll-Paque Plus density-gradient centrifugation. Right after collection, samples were placed at -80 degrees C and kept there until analysis. The TCR beta CDR3 region was amplified from genomic DNA by two rounds of multiplex PCR. In the first round of PCR, primers specific to each TRBV and TRBJ gene were used, and the primer sequences are filed in Chinese patent CN105087789A. Universal primers were used in the second PCR round. The Roche High Pure PCR Template Preparation Kit was used to extract genomic DNA from frozen PBMCs. The libraries underwent paired-end sequencing with 151 bp reads on an Illumina HiSeq 3000. In the original analysis: Raw reads lacking the multiplex PCR primer sequences were removed with CutAdapt. High-quality paired reads were merged into contigs with PEAR. TRB V, D and J gene segments were assigned to each contig with MiXCR by alignment to reference sequences. To remove sequencing errors, CDR3 sequences were clustered according to base quality and sequence similarity. Shannon entropy normalized by the natural log of productive TCR sequence number was used as the measure of diversity. Clonality was computed as one minus the ratio of Shannon entropy to the natural log of the number of unique clonotypes. Progression-free survival cut-offs for repertoire metrics were chosen using the Youden index of ROC curves, with analyses run in R 3.5.3. TCRdb cleaned the public reads at Q25 with fastp, built clones with MiXCR and kept in-frame beta chains. Each entry is one CDR3 protein sequence, shown with its most common DNA and genes. It is TCRdb's table, rather than the study itself, that gives the V and J calls and clone size. In this sample the table shows tens of thousands of distinct CDR3 sequences, approximately 26% of which occur a single time. Roughly 7.5% of the sample rests with the top ten.

This TCR came from a donor aged 50 or older with non-small cell lung cancer. The input for sequencing was PBMCs, taken before or after stereotactic body radiation therapy (not recorded which).

This receptor has the CDR3 CTSSSGTDSGNTIYF. Here is the DNA: TGTACCAGCAGTTCCGGGACAGACTCTGGAAACACCATATATTTT. The V gene is TRBV7-3 and the J gene is TRBJ1-3; TRBD1 matches 7 bases in the middle. Including cysteine and phenylalanine, the CDR3 has 15 amino acids. This entry keeps only the CDR3 DNA: 45 bases, framed from base 1. The germline V gene provides CDR1 SGHTA and CDR2 FQGTGA.